The source of this TCR beta chain is a study of T-cell memory formation after mild COVID-19. Study-level findings and limits: In pre-infection memory, a portion of responding clones appeared, which suggested that cross-reactive memory joined.

Trimming took off 5 bases at V and 3 bases at J, with 17 bases between the two ends. This CDR3 contains 15 residues. Germline CDR1 is SEHNR and CDR2 is FQNEAQ (reference sequence). One entry per CDR3 protein, called by TCRdb with MiXCR from the 5' RACE reads. Here the sample spans 190,000 or so distinct CDR3 sequences, about a fifth being singletons. This clonotype was picked up a small number of times. The antigen is undetermined. This rearrangement joins TRBV7-9 to TRBJ2-7, with D possibly being TRBD1 or TRBD2 (5 bases each). The clonotype originates from an adult woman who had mild COVID-19 (a few samples of this study predate the infection). Cell type and time point are not known. The sample was PBMCs or a T cell subset sorted from them (not recorded which). CDR3 amino acids: CASSPGTAVYYEQYF. For the CDR3, the DNA is TGTGCCAGCAGCCCCGGGACCGCCGTATACTACGAGCAGTACTTC.